The present entry profiles one T cell receptor (beta chain) with its context. The CDR3 loop spans 16 amino acids. V shed 5 bases and J 2 bases; nucleotides not matched to a gene: 7. This sample was taken from a study of T cells in Graves' hyperthyroidism and ophthalmopathy. RNA transcripts gave rise to amplified TCR beta CDR3 regions. A set of HTBI primers served as the primers for a first-round RT-PCR of the TCR CDR3. TCRdb analysed the multiplex PCR reads with MiXCR anew, one entry per CDR3 protein. The data show around 450,000 distinct CDR3 sequences, approximately 14% seen once. The genes are TRBV12-3 or TRBV12-4 and TRBJ1-5; 9 bases match TRBD1. The origin of this receptor is a woman younger than 35 with Graves' hyperthyroidism. Sequencing used blood. The CDR3 bases are TGTGCCAGCAGTCTAACAGGGGGCACGGGCAATCAGCCCCAGCATTTT. Translating it yields CASSLTGGTGNQPQHF.